Listed here is a single TCR beta chain. The record originates from a study of Graves' ophthalmopathy and Graves' hyperthyroidism. Study at large: Stable hyperthyroid donors showed no ophthalmopathy during 18 months follow-up.

RNA served as the template for amplifying TCR beta CDR3 regions. First-round RT-PCR relied on HTBI primers, and a second-round multiplex PCR came next. TCRdb redid the calling of the multiplex PCR reads with MiXCR, one entry per CDR3 protein. This table has about 1.1 million distinct CDR3 sequences, around a third appearing once. Other autoimmune disease, uncontrolled infection, pregnancy and lactation led to exclusion. Clinical symptoms and serum thyroxine were used for diagnosis; TRAb, thyroid ultrasound and orbital computed tomography were also relied on. The sequence was collected from an adult man with Graves' hyperthyroidism. Sequencing was carried out using peripheral blood or thyroid tissue (not recorded which).

The CDR3 protein is CASQGDGNTGELFF. The CDR3 nucleotides are TGTGCCAGCCAGGGGGACGGGAACACCGGGGAGCTGTTTTTT. The gene calls are TRBV12-3 or TRBV12-4 and TRBJ2-2; 7 bases align to TRBD1. The CDR3 is 14 residues long. The trim removed 8 bases at V and 1 base at J, leaving 4 bases unmatched.